This TCR beta chain emerged from a study of beta chain features in type 1 diabetes. Naive, central memory, regulatory and stem cell-like memory cells within the CD4+ compartment were sorted using CD45RO/CCR7/CD25/CD127/CD95/CD27. Sequencing targeted expressed TCRB transcripts, as all isolated RNA had been reverse transcribed. Data came from immunoSEQ multiplex PCR; TCRdb stores just in-frame clones and leaves some out. The sample records hundreds of thousands of clones, 10% to 15% being singletons. This clonotype was sampled from a young man in good health. Input material: naive CD4+ T cells from blood.

This CDR3 reads CASSLLAGADTQYF. The CDR3 coding sequence is TGTGCCAGCAGTCTACTAGCGGGGGCAGATACGCAGTATTTT. V usage is TRBV28 and J usage is TRBJ2-3, with 11 bases that match TRBD2. Trimming cost V 5 bases and J 4 bases; bases outside gene matches: 2. CDR3 length: 14 amino acids. The V gene's germline CDR1 is MDHEN and CDR2 SYDVKM.